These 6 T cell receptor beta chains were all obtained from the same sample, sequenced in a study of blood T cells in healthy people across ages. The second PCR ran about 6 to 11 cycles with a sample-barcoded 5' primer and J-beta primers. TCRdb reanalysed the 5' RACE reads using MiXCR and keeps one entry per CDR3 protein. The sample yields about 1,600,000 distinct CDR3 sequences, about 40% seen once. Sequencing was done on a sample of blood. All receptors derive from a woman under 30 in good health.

CDR3 sequence: CSARTGGKTQYF. CDR3 DNA: TGCAGTGCTAGGACAGGGGGAAAGACCCAGTACTTC. This sequence joins TRBV20-1 and TRBJ2-7; TRBD1 aligns across 9 bases. The DNA matches TRBJ2-5 better at its end, which makes the J call doubtful. The CDR3 is made up of 12 amino acids. Germline values: CDR1 DFQATT, CDR2 SNEGSKA (reference sequence).

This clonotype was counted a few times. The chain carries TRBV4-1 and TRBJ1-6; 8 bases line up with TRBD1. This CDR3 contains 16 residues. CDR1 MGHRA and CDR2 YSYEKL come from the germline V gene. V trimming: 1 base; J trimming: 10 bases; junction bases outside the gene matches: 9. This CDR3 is CASSQGSGTGLSPLHF. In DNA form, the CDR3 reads TGCGCCAGCAGCCAAGGATCCGGGACAGGTCTGTCACCCCTCCACTTT.

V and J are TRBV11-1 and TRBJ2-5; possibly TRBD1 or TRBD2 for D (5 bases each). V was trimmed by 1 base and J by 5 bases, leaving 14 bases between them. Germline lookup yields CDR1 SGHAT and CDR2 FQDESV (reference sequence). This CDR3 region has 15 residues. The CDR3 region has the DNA TGTGCCAGCAGCTTAGTCGGTCCGAGGGGCGAGACCCAGTACTTC. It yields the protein CASSLVGPRGETQYF.

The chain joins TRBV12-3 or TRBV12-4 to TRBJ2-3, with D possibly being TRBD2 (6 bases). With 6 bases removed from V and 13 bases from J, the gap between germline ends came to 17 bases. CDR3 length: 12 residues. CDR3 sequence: CASRNPGEREYF. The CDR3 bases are TGTGCCAGCAGAAATCCGGGAGAAAGGGAGTATTTT.

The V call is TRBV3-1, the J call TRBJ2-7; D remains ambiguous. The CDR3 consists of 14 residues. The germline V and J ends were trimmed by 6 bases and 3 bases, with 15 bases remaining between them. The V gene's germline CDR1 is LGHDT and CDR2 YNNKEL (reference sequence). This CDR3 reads CASSQSGRNYEQYF. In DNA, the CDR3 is TGTGCCAGCAGTCAAAGTGGCCGGAACTACGAGCAGTACTTC.

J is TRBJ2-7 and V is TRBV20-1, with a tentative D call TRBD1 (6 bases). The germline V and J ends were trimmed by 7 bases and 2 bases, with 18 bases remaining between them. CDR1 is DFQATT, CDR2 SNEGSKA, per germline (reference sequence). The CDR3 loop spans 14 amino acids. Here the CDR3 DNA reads TGCAGTGTCCGCCCCCACAGGGCTCCCTACGAGCAGTACTTC. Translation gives CSVRPHRAPYEQYF.